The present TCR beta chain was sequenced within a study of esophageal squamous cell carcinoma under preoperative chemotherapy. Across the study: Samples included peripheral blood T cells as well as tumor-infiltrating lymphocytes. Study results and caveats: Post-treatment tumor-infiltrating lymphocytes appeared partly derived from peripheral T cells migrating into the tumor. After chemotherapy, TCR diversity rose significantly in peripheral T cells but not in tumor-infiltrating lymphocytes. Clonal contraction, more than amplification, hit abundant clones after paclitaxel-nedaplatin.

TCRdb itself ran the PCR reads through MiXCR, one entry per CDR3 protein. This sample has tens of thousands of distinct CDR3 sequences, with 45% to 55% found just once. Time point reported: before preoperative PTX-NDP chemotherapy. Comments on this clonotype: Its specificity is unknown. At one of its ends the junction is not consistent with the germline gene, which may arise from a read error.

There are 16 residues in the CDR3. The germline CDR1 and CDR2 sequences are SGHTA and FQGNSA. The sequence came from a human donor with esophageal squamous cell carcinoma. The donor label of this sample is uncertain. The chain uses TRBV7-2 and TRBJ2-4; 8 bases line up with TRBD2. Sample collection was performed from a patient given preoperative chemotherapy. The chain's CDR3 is CASSVAGRRAQEIQYF. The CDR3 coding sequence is TGTGCCAGCAGCGTAGCGGGGCGCCGTGCCCAAGAGATTCAGTACTTC.